A selection of T cell receptor beta chains follows, all from one sample in a study of blood T cells in healthy people across ages. TCRdb re-called the 5' RACE reads through MiXCR, storing one row per CDR3 protein. The repertoire holds approximately 900,000 distinct CDR3 sequences, with approximately 32% as singletons. This sample was shared with a second study, whose subject was T cells of mothers and their children.

The sequenced sample was blood. These TCRs come from a woman between 40 and 55 years old in good health. Both conserved end residues are part of each CDR3. Fields, in order: clone size, D gene, J gene, V gene, CDR3 protein, CDR3 DNA. A D gene is named only where the DNA matches it firmly. For some rows the clone size is stated as once, few or many, or as a class when expanded; others skip it.

>many|TRBD1|TRBJ1-2|TRBV20-1
CSAIRDRDGYTF
TGCAGTGCTATCCGGGACAGGGATGGCTACACCTTC
>.|.|TRBJ2-1|TRBV5-1
CASSQQDRTETQFF
TGCGCCAGTAGCCAACAAGACAGGACTGAGACCCAGTTCTTC
>few|.|TRBJ1-2|TRBV6-5
CASIRTASANYGYTF
TGTGCCAGCATCAGGACAGCTTCAGCTAACTATGGCTACACCTTC
>many|.|TRBJ1-6|TRBV7-2
CASSSYPQGEGNSPLHF
TGTGCCAGCAGTTCTTACCCCCAGGGCGAAGGAAATTCACCCCTCCACTTT
>many|.|TRBJ1-2|TRBV3-1
CASSQAQETANYGYTF
TGTGCCAGCAGCCAAGCCCAGGAAACAGCTAACTATGGCTACACCTTC
>few|.|TRBJ1-4|TRBV7-2
CASSPGDVTNEKLFF
TGTGCCAGCAGCCCGGGGGACGTAACTAATGAAAAACTGTTTTTT
>.|.|TRBJ2-1|TRBV15
CATSRDREGTYEQVF
TGTGCCACCAGCAGAGATCGTGAGGGTACCTATGAGCAGGTCTTC
>.|.|TRBJ1-6|TRBV9
CASTRDPHSSNSPLHF
TGTGCCAGCACCCGGGACCCCCACTCCTCAAATTCACCCCTCCACTTT
>many|.|TRBJ2-5|TRBV6-5
CASLSAIGGETQYF
TGTGCCAGCCTCAGCGCGATTGGGGGAGAGACCCAGTACTTC
>.|.|TRBJ2-1|TRBV12-3/TRBV12-4
CASSLTSGEVEQFF
TGTGCCAGCAGTTTGACATCGGGGGAAGTTGAGCAGTTCTTC
>.|.|TRBJ2-3|TRBV6-6
CASRARNTDTQYF
TGTGCCAGCAGGGCCAGGAACACAGATACGCAGTATTTT
>.|.|TRBJ2-5|TRBV19
CASRARGGETQYF
TGTGCCAGTAGGGCTCGAGGGGGAGAGACCCAGTACTTC
>few|.|TRBJ2-7|TRBV29-1
CSVTGWPGEQYF
TGCAGCGTTACGGGGTGGCCCGGCGAGCAGTACTTC
>many|.|TRBJ2-7|TRBV7-9
CASREDRRPYEQYF
TGTGCCAGCAGAGAAGACAGGCGCCCCTACGAGCAGTACTTC
>.|TRBD1|TRBJ1-2|TRBV10-3
CAISDRSGTGGLGYTF
TGTGCCATCAGTGACCGCTCCGGGACAGGGGGCTTAGGCTACACCTTC
>.|.|TRBJ2-1|TRBV7-3
CASSFGMANYNEQFF
TGTGCCAGCAGCTTTGGAATGGCTAACTACAATGAGCAGTTCTTC
>.|TRBD1|TRBJ2-7|TRBV18
CASSRGTGLWEQYF
TGTGCCAGCTCCCGCGGGACAGGGCTTTGGGAGCAGTACTTC
>few|.|TRBJ2-3|TRBV9
CASSVDPGFTKLDTQYF
TGTGCCAGCAGCGTAGATCCCGGGTTTACCAAGTTAGATACGCAGTATTTT
>.|.|TRBJ1-2|TRBV28
CASSRIGQTYGYTF
TGTGCCAGCAGCCGCATAGGACAGACCTATGGCTACACCTTC
>few|.|TRBJ1-4|TRBV20-1
CSARSGEANEKLFF
TGCAGTGCTAGATCAGGGGAGGCGAATGAAAAACTGTTTTTT
>.|TRBD2|TRBJ2-7|TRBV4-2
CASSQDSGGSSYEQYF
TGTGCCAGCAGCCAAGATTCGGGGGGGAGCTCCTACGAGCAGTACTTC
>few|.|TRBJ2-7|TRBV7-8
CASKPRGELRYEQYF
TGTGCCAGCAAACCAAGAGGGGAACTTCGCTACGAGCAGTACTTC
>few|TRBD2|TRBJ2-1|TRBV9
CASSSGGGIYNEQFF
TGTGCCAGCAGCTCTGGGGGGGGGATCTACAATGAGCAGTTCTTC
>.|TRBD2|TRBJ2-2|TRBV11-2
CASRERAGVNTGELFF
TGTGCCAGCAGGGAGAGAGCGGGAGTGAACACCGGGGAGCTGTTTTTT
>.|.|TRBJ1-4|TRBV27
CASSFVRENLFF
TGTGCCAGCAGTTTTGTACGGGAAAACCTGTTTTTT
>few|.|TRBJ2-6|TRBV28
CASSLRLVHRSGANVLTF
TGTGCCAGCAGTTTAAGACTCGTACATCGCTCTGGGGCCAACGTCCTGACTTTC
>.|TRBD2|TRBJ2-1|TRBV20-1
CSARGGSGGYGNEQFF
TGCAGTGCTAGGGGAGGGAGCGGGGGGTATGGCAATGAGCAGTTCTTC
>.|.|TRBJ2-7|TRBV18
CASSPPGIHSYEQYF
TGTGCCAGCTCACCACCGGGGATACACTCCTACGAGCAGTACTTC
>few|.|TRBJ2-2|TRBV12-3/TRBV12-4
CASSLDTGSAGELFF
TGTGCCAGCAGTTTAGATACGGGGTCGGCCGGGGAGCTGTTTTTT